This TCR beta chain was profiled in a study of T cell responses to AZD1222 COVID-19 vaccine. CDR1 is MNHEY and CDR2 is SMNVEV in the germline V gene (reference sequence). The CDR3 is made up of 14 amino acids. Trimming took off 2 bases at V and 0 bases at J, with 8 bases between the two ends. In regard to this clone: The antigen is undetermined.

Study-wide points: At study baseline, merely roughly 6 AZD1222 recipients were seropositive. Females made up more of the donors, who were largely white British, and clonal diversity may have come out too low. Sampling that yielded the repertoires occurred only after the peak T cell response.

Method: immunoSEQ multiplex PCR; TCRdb's copy keeps in-frame clones and lacks some. The table includes around 150,000 clones, about 92% detected once. V gene TRBV27 combines with J gene TRBJ2-7; weak D call: TRBD2 (6 bases). The sequence came from an adult in good health. Here the sequenced sample was peripheral blood, taken on day 0 of MenACWY control vaccination. DNA for the CDR3: TGTGCCAGCAGTTTAAGGGAGGACTCCTACGAGCAGTACTTC. Translation gives CASSLREDSYEQYF.